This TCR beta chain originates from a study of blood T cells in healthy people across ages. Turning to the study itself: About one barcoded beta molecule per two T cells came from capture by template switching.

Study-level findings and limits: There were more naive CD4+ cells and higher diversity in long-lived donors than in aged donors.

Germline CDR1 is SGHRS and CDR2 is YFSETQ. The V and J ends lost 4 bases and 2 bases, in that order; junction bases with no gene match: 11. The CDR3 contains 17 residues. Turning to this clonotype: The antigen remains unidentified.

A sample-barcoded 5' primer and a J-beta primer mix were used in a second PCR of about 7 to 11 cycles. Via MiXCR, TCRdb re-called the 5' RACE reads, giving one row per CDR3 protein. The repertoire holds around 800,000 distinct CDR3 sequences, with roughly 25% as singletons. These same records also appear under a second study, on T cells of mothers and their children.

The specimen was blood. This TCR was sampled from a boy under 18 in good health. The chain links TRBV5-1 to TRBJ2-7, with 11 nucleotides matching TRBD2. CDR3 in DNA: TGCGCCAGCAGCCAGGGACTAGCGGCCGTGTCCCCCTACGAGCAGTACTTC. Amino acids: CASSQGLAAVSPYEQYF.